This is a list of T cell receptor beta chains from one sample in a study of preoperative IRX-2 immunotherapy in early breast cancer. TCRdb's copy holds only in-frame clones and misses some; the assay was immunoSEQ multiplex PCR. The sample yields about 23,000 clones, around 89% seen once. The sequences come from tumor tissue, collected after IRX-2 immunotherapy. The receptor source for this set is a human donor with breast cancer. The CDR3 runs from the conserved cysteine through the conserved F or W. The D gene is left open where the match is weak. Rows give clone size only sometimes, using once, few, many, or a class for an expanded clone.

D gene	J gene	V gene	clone size	CDR3 DNA	CDR3 protein
-	TRBJ2-7	TRBV5-5	-	TGTGCCAGCAGCTTGGACCACGAGCAGTACTTC	CASSLDHEQYF
-	TRBJ1-5	TRBV7-9	-	TGTGCCAGCAGCCGTAACCAGGGAGCCCAGCCCCAGCATTTT	CASSRNQGAQPQHF
-	TRBJ2-5	TRBV15	once	TGTGCCACCAGCAGAGATGGCGTTGGGGGCGCGGGAGAGACCCAGTACTTC	CATSRDGVGGAGETQYF
-	TRBJ1-1	TRBV5-4	-	TGTGCCAGCAGCTCTCCGTGGCGGAACACTGAAGCTTTCTTT	CASSSPWRNTEAFF
-	TRBJ2-3	TRBV28	few	TGTGCCAGCAGTTTAGGCCTAGCCCTTTCAGATACGCAGTATTTT	CASSLGLALSDTQYF
TRBD1	TRBJ1-2	TRBV6-6	few	TGTGCCAGCAGTTCGGGACAGCACTACACCTTC	CASSSGQHYTF
-	TRBJ2-2	TRBV13	-	TGTGCCAGCAGCCTCAGGGGAACCGGGGAGCTGTTTTTT	CASSLRGTGELFF
-	TRBJ1-1	TRBV29-1	-	TGCAGCGTAGAGAACCGGGACCCTCGTCGGACAAATACTGAAGCTTTCTTT	CSVENRDPRRTNTEAFF
-	TRBJ1-3	TRBV5-4	-	TGTGCCAGCAGCTTGGCAGGGTCTGGAAACACCATATATTTT	CASSLAGSGNTIYF
-	TRBJ1-2	TRBV11-2	-	TGTGCCAGCAGCTTAGATCGGGGCTACTACACCTTC	CASSLDRGYYTF